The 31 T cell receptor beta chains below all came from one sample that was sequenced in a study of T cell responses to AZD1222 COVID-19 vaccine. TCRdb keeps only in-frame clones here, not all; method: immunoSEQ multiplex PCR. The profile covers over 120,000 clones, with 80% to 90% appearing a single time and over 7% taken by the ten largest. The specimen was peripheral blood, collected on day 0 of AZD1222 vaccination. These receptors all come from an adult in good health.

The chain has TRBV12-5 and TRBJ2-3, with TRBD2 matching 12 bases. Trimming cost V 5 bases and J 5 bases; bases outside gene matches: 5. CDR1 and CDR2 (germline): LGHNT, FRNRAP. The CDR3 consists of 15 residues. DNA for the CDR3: TGTGCTAGTGGTCCCATGGGACTAGCGGGAGATACGCAGTATTTT. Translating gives CASGPMGLAGDTQYF.

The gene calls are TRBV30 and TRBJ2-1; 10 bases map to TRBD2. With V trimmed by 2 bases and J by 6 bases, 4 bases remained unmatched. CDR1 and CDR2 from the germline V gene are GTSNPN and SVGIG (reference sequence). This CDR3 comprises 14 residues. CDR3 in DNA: TGTGCCTGGAGTCCCGGGACTAGCGCCAATGAGCAGTTCTTC. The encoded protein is CAWSPGTSANEQFF.

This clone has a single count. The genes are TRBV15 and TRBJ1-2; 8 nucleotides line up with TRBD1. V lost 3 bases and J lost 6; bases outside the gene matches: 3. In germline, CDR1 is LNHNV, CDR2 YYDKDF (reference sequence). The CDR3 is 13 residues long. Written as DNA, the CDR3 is TGTGCCACCAGCAGGGGACAGGCCGATGGCTACACCTTC. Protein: CATSRGQADGYTF. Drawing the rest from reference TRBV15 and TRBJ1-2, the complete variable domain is DAMVIQNPRYQVTQFGKPVTLSCSQTLNHNVMYWYQQKSSQAPKLLFHYYDKDFNNEADTPDNFQSRRPNTSFCFLDIRSPGLGDTAMYLCATSRGQADGYTFGSGTRLTVV.

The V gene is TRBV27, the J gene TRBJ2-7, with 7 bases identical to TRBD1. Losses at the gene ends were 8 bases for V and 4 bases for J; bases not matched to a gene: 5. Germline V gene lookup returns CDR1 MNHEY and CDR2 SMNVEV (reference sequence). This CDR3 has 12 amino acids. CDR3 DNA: TGTGCCAGCTGGGCAGGGGGTTACGAGCAGTACTTC. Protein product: CASWAGGYEQYF.

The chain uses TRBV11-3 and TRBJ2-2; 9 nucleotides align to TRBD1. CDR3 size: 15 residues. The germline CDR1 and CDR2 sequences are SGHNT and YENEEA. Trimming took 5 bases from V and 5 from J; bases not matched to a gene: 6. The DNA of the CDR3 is TGTGCCAGCAGCGCAACAGGGGGCGGAACCGGGGAGCTGTTTTTT. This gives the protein CASSATGGGTGELFF.

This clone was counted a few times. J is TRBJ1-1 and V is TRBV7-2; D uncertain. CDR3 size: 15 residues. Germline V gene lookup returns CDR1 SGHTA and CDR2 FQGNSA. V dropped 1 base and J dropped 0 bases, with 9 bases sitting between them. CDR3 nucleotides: TGTGCCAGCAGCTTAGATGGCAGAATGAACACTGAAGCTTTCTTT. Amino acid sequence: CASSLDGRMNTEAFF.

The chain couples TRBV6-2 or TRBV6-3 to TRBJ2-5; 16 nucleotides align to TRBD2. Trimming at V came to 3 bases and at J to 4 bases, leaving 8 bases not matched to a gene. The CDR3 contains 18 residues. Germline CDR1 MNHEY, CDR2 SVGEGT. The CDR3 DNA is TGTGCCAGCAGTTATGGGACTAGCGGGAGGGCCAGTTTAGAGACCCAGTACTTC. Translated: CASSYGTSGRASLETQYF.

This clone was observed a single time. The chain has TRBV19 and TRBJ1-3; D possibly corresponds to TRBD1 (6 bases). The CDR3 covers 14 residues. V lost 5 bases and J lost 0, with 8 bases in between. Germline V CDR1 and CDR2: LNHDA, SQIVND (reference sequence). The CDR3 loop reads CASSSQGSGNTIYF. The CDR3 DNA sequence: TGTGCCAGTAGTTCACAGGGCTCTGGAAACACCATATATTTT.

The CDR3 reads CASSRRAEAFF. CDR3 coding DNA: TGTGCCAGCAGCCGAAGGGCTGAAGCTTTCTTT. J is TRBJ1-1 and V is TRBV3-1 (or the pseudogene TRBV3-2), with D hard to call. The CDR3 is 11 amino acids. The V gene lost 4 bases and the J gene lost 6 bases, with 6 bases spanning the gap. CDR1 is LGHDT and CDR2 is YNNKEL in the germline V gene (reference sequence).

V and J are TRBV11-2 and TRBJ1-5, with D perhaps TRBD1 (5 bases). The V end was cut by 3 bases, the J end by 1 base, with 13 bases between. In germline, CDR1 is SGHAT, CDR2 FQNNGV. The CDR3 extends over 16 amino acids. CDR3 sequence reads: CASSLSGPWSNQPQHF. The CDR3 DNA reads TGTGCCAGCAGCTTGTCGGGACCTTGGAGCAATCAGCCCCAGCATTTT. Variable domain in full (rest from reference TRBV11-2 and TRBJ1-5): EAGVAQSPRYKIIEKRQSVAFWCNPISGHATLYWYQQILGQGPKLLIQFQNNGVVDDSQLPKDRFSAERLKGVDSTLKIQPAKLEDSAVYLCASSLSGPWSNQPQHFGDGTRLSIL.

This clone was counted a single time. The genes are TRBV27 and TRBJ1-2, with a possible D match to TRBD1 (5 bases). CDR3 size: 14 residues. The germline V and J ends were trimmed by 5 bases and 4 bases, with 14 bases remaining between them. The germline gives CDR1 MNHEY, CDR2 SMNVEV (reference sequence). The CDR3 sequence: CASSPTSGFYGYTF. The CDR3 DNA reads TGTGCCAGCAGTCCAACCTCAGGGTTCTATGGCTACACCTTC.

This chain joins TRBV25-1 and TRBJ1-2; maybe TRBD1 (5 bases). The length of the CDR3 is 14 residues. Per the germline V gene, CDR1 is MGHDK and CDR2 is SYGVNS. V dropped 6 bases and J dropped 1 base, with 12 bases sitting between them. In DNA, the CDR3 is TGTGCCAGCAGCATAGCGGGGGGTAACTATGGCTACACCTTC. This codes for CASSIAGGNYGYTF.

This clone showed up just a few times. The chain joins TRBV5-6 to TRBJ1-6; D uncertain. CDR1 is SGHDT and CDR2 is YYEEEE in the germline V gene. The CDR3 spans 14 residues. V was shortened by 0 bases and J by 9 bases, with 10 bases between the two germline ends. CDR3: CASSLDRGTSPLHF. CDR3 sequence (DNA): TGTGCCAGCAGCTTGGATCGGGGAACTTCACCCCTCCACTTT.

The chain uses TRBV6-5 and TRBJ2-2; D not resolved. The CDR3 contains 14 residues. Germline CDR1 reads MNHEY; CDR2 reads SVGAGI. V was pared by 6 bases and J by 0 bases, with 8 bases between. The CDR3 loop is CASRGYTNTGELFF. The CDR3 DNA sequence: TGTGCCAGCAGGGGCTATACGAACACCGGGGAGCTGTTTTTT.

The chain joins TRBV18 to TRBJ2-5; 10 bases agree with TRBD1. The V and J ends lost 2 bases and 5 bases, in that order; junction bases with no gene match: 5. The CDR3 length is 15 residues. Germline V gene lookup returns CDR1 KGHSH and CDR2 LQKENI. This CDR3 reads CASSPGTGAFETQYF. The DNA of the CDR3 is TGTGCCAGCTCACCAGGGACAGGGGCCTTTGAGACCCAGTACTTC.

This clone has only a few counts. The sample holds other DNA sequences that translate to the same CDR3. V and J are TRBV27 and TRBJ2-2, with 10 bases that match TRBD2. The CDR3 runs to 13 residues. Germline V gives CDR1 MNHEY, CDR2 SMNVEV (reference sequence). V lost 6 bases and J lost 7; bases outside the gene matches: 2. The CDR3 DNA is TGTGCCAGCAGACTAGCGGGACACGGGGAGCTGTTTTTT. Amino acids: CASRLAGHGELFF.

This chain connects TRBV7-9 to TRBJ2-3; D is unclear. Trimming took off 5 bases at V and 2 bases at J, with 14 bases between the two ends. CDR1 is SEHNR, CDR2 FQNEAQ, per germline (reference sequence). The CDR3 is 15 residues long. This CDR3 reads CASSRTPFFTDTQYF. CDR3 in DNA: TGTGCCAGCAGCCGGACCCCATTTTTCACAGATACGCAGTATTTT.

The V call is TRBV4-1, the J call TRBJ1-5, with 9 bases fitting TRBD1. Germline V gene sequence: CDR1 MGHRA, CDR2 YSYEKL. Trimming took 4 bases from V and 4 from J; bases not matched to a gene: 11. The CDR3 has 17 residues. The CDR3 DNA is TGCGCCAGCAGCCCCGGCACGGACAGGGGACGTAATCAGCCCCAGCATTTT. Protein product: CASSPGTDRGRNQPQHF.

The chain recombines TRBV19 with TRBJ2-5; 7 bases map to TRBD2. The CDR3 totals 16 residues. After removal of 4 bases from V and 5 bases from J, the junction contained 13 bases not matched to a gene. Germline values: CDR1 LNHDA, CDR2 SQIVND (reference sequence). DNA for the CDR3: TGTGCCAGTAGTAATTGGAAGCGGGACCTCCGGGAGACCCAGTACTTC. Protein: CASSNWKRDLRETQYF. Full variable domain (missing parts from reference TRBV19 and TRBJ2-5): DGGITQSPKYLFRKEGQNVTLSCEQNLNHDAMYWYRQDPGQGLRLIYYSQIVNDFQKGDIAEGYSVSREKKESFPLTVTSAQKNPTAFYLCASSNWKRDLRETQYFGPGTRLLVL.

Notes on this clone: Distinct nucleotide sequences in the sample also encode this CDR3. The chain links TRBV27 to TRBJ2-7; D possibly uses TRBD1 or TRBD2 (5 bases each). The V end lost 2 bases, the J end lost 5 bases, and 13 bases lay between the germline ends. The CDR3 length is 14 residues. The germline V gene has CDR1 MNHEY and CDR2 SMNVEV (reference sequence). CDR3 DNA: TGTGCCAGCAGTTTAGACCCCAGGGAGAACGAGCAGTACTTC. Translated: CASSLDPRENEQYF.

The DNA for the CDR3 is TGTGCCATCAGGCCCCGGGACAGGGGAGGAGATACGCAGTATTTT. Translated, it gives CAIRPRDRGGDTQYF. The J gene is TRBJ2-3, the V gene TRBV10-3; 10 bases map to TRBD1. The V gene end was trimmed by 6 bases and the J gene end by 5 bases; junction bases not matched to a gene: 8. The CDR3 loop spans 15 amino acids. Germline CDR1 reads ENHRY; CDR2 reads SYGVKD.

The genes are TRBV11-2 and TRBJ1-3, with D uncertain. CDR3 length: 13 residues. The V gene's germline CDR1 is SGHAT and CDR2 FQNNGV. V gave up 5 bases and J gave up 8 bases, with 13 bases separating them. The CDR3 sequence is CASSPSFGDTIYF. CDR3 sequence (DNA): TGTGCCAGCAGCCCCTCCTTTGGGGACACCATATATTTT.

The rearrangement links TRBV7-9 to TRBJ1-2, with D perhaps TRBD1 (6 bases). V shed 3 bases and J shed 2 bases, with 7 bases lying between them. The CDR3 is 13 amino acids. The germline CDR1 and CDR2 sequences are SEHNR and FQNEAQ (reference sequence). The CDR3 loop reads CASSFGTNYGYTF. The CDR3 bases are TGTGCCAGCAGCTTCGGGACAAACTATGGCTACACCTTC.

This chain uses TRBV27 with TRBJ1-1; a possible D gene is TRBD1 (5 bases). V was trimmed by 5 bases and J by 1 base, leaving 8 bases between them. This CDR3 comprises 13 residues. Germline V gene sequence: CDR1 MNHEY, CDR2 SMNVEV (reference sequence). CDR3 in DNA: TGTGCCAGCAGTGTAGGGACGAACACTGAAGCTTTCTTT. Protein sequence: CASSVGTNTEAFF.

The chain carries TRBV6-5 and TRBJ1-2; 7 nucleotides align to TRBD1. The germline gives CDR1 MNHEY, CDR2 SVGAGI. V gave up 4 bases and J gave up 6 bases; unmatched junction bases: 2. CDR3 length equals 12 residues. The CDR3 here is CASSSQGDGYTF. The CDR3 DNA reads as TGTGCCAGCAGTTCCCAGGGGGATGGCTACACCTTC.

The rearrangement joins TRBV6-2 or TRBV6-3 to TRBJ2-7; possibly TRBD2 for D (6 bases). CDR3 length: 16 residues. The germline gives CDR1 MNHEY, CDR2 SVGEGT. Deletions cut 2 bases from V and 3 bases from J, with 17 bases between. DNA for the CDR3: TGTGCCAGCAGTTACCCCGGGGGAGAAATCATCTACGAGCAGTACTTC. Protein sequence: CASSYPGGEIIYEQYF.

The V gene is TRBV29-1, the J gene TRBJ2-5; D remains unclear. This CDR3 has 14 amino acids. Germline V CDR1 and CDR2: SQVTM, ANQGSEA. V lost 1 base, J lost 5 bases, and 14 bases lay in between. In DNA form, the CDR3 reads TGCAGCGTTGAAGTGGAGAGTAGCTTGGAGACCCAGTACTTC. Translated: CSVEVESSLETQYF.

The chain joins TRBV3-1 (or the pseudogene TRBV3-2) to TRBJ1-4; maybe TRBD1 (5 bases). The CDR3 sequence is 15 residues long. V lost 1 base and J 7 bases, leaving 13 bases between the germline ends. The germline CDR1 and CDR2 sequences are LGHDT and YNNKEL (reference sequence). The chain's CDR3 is CASSQVGGSGEKLFF. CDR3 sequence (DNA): TGTGCCAGCAGCCAAGTGGGGGGGAGTGGTGAAAAACTGTTTTTT.

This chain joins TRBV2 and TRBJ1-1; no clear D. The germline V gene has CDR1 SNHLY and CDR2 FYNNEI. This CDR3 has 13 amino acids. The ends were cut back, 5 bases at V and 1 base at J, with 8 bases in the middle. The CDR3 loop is CASSFTQNTEAFF. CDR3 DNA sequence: TGTGCCAGCAGTTTCACCCAGAACACTGAAGCTTTCTTT.

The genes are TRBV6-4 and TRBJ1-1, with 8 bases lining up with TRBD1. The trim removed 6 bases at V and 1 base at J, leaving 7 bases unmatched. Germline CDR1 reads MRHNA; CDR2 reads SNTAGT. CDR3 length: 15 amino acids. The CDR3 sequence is CASSVTGEGNTEAFF. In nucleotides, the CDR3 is TGTGCCAGCAGCGTGACAGGGGAGGGGAACACTGAAGCTTTCTTT.

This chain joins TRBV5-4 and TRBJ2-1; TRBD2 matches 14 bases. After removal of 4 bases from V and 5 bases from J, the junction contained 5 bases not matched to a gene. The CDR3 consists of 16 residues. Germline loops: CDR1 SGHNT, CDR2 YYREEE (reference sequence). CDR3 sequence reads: CASSAGLAGENNEQFF. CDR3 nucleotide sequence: TGTGCCAGCAGCGCGGGACTAGCGGGAGAGAACAATGAGCAGTTCTTC.